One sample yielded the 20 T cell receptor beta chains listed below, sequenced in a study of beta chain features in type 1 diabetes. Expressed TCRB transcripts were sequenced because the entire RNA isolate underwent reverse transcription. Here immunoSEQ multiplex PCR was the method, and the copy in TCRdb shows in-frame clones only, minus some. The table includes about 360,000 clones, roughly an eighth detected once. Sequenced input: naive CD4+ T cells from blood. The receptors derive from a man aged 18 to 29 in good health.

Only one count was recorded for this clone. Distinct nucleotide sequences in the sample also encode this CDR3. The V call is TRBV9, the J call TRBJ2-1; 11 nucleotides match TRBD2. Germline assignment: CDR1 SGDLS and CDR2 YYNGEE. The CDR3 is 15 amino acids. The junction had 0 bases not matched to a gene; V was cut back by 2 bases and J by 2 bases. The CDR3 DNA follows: TGTGCCAGCAGCGTGACTAGCGGGACCTACAATGAGCAGTTCTTC. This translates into CASSVTSGTYNEQFF.

DNA of the CDR3: TGTGCCAGGGGTGACAGGGGCTCCTCCATGAACACTGAAGCTTTCTTT. Translating gives CARGDRGSSMNTEAFF. The chain carries TRBV21-1 and TRBJ1-1; TRBD1, as called in the table, went unchecked against the DNA. TRBV21-1 represents a pseudogene. The CDR3 consists of 16 residues.

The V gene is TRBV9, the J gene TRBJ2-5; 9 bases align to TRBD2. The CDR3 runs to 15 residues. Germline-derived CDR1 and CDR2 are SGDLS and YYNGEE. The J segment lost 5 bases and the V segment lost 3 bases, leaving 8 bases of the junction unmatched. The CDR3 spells CASSGSGSIGETQYF. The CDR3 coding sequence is TGTGCCAGCAGCGGTAGCGGGAGCATAGGGGAGACCCAGTACTTC.

CDR3 nucleotide sequence: TGCGCCAGCAGCCAAGATCGCGGGGGGGCGGTGTTCTTC. Translating gives CASSQDRGGAVFF. The rearrangement links TRBV4-3 to TRBJ2-1; TRBD2 agrees at 9 bases. Germline loops: CDR1 LGHNA, CDR2 YSLEER. The V and J ends lost 0 bases and 15 bases, in that order; junction bases with no gene match: 6. The CDR3 has 13 amino acids.

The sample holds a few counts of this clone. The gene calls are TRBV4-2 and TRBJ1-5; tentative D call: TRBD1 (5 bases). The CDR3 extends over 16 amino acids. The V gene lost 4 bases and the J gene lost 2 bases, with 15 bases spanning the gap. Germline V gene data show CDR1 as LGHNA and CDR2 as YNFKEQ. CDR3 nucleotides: TGTGCCAGCAGCCCTACACAGGTTACGGGCAATCAGCCCCAGCATTTT. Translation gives CASSPTQVTGNQPQHF.

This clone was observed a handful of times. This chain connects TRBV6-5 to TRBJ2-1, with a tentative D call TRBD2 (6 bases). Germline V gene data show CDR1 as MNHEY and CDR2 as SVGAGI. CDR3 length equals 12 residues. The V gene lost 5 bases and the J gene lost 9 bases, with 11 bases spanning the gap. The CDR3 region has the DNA TGTGCCAGCAGTCGCTCGGGAGTTGAGCAGTTCTTC. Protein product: CASSRSGVEQFF.

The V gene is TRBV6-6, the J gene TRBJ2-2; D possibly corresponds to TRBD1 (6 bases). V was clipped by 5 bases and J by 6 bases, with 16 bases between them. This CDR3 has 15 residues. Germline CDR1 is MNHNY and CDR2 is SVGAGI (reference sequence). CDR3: CASSPPQGMAGELFF. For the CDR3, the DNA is TGTGCCAGCAGTCCCCCGCAGGGGATGGCCGGGGAGCTGTTTTTT.

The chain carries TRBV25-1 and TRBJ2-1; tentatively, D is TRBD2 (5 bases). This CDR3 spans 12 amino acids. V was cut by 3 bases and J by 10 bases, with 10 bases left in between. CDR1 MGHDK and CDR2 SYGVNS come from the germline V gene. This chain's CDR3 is CASSEEPGEQFF. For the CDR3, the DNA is TGTGCCAGCAGTGAGGAGCCGGGAGAGCAGTTCTTC.

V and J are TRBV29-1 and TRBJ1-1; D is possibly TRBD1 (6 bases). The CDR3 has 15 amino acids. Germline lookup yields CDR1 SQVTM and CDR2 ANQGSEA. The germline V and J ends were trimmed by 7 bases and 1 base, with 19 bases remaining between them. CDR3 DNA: TGCAGCGCCGACCGGGGGGGCAGGTGGAACACTGAAGCTTTCTTT. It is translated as CSADRGGRWNTEAFF.

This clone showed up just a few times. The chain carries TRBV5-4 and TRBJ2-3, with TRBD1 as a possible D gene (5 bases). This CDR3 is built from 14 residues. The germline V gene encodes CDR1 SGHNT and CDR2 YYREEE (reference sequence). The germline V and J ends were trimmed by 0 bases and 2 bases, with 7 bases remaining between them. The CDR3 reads CASSLGQFTDTQYF. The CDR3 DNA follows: TGTGCCAGCAGCTTGGGACAGTTCACAGATACGCAGTATTTT. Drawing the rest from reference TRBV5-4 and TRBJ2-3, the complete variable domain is ETGVTQSPTHLIKTRGQQVTLRCSSQSGHNTVSWYQQALGQGPQFIFQYYREEENGRGNFPPRFSGLQFPNYSSELNVNALELDDSALYLCASSLGQFTDTQYFGPGTRLTVL.

In nucleotides, the CDR3 is TGTGCCAGCAGTCCGCGACAGGAAAGCACAGATACGCAGTATTTT. Its translation is CASSPRQESTDTQYF. V and J are TRBV6-5 and TRBJ2-3, with a tentative D call TRBD1 (6 bases). Germline CDR1 and CDR2: MNHEY and SVGAGI. There are 15 residues in the CDR3. V shed 5 bases and J shed 0 bases, with 12 bases lying between them.

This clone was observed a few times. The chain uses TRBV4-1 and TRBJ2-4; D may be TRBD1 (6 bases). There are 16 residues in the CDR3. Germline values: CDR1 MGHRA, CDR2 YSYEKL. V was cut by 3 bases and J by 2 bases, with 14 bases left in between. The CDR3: CASSHITRGPKNIQYF. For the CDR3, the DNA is TGCGCCAGCAGCCACATAACCAGGGGCCCCAAAAACATTCAGTACTTC.

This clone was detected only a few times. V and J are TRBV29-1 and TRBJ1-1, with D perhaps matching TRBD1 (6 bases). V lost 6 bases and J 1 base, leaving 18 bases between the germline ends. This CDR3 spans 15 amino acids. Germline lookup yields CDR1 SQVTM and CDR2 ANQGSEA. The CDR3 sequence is CSVRVQGWANTEAFF. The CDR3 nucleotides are TGCAGCGTGCGAGTTCAGGGGTGGGCGAACACTGAAGCTTTCTTT.

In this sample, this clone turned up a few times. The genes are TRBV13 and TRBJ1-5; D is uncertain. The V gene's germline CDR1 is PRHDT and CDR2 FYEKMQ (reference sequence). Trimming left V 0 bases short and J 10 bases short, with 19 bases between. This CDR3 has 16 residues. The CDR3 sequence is CASSLGNSRFNVPQHF. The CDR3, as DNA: TGTGCCAGCAGCTTAGGGAACAGCCGATTCAATGTTCCCCAGCATTTT. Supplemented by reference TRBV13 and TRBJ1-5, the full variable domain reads AAGVIQSPRHLIKEKRETATLKCYPIPRHDTVYWYQQGPGQDPQFLISFYEKMQSDKGSIPDRFSAQQFSDYHSELNMSSLELGDSALYFCASSLGNSRFNVPQHFGDGTRLSIL.

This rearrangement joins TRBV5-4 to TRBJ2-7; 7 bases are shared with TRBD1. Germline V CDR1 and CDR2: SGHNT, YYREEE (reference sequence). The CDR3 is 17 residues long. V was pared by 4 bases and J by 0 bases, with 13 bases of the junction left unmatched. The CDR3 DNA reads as TGTGCCAGCAGCGATGCAAGAGGGACAGTTAACTCCTACGAGCAGTACTTC. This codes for CASSDARGTVNSYEQYF.

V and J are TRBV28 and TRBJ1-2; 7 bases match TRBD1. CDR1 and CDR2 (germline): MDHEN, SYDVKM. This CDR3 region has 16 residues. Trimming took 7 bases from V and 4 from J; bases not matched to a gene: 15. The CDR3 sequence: CASTLQTGQPLYGYTF. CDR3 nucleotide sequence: TGTGCCAGCACCCTACAGACGGGACAGCCGCTCTATGGCTACACCTTC.

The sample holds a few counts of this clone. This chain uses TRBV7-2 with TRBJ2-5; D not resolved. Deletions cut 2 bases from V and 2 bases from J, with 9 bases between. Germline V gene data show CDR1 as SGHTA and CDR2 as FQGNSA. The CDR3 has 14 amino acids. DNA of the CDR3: TGTGCCAGCAGCTTAATGGCCAGTCAAGAGACCCAGTACTTC. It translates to CASSLMASQETQYF. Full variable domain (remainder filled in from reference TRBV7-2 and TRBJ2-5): GAGVSQSPSNKVTEKGKDVELRCDPISGHTALYWYRQSLGQGLEFLIYFQGNSAPDKSGLPSDRFSAERTGGSVSTLTIQRTQQEDSAVYLCASSLMASQETQYFGPGTRLLVL.

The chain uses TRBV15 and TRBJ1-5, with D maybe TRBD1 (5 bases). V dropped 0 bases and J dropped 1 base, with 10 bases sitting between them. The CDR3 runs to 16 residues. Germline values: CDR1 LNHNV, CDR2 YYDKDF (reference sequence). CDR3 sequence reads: CATSRDKGASNQPQHF. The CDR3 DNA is TGTGCCACCAGCAGAGATAAAGGGGCAAGCAATCAGCCCCAGCATTTT.

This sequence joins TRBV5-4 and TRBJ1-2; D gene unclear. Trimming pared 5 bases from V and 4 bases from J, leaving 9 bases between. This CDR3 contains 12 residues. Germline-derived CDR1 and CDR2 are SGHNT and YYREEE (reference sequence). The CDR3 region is CASSYTSYGYTF. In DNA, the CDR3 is TGTGCCAGCAGTTACACTAGCTATGGCTACACCTTC. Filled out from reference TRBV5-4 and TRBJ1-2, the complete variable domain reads ETGVTQSPTHLIKTRGQQVTLRCSSQSGHNTVSWYQQALGQGPQFIFQYYREEENGRGNFPPRFSGLQFPNYSSELNVNALELDDSALYLCASSYTSYGYTFGSGTRLTVV.

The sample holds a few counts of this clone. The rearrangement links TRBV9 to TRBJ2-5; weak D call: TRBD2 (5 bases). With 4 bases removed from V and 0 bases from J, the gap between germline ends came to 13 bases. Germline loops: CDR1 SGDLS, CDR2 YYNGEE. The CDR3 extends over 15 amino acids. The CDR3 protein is CASSKGTGYQETQYF. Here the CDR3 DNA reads TGTGCCAGCAGCAAAGGAACGGGGTACCAAGAGACCCAGTACTTC.